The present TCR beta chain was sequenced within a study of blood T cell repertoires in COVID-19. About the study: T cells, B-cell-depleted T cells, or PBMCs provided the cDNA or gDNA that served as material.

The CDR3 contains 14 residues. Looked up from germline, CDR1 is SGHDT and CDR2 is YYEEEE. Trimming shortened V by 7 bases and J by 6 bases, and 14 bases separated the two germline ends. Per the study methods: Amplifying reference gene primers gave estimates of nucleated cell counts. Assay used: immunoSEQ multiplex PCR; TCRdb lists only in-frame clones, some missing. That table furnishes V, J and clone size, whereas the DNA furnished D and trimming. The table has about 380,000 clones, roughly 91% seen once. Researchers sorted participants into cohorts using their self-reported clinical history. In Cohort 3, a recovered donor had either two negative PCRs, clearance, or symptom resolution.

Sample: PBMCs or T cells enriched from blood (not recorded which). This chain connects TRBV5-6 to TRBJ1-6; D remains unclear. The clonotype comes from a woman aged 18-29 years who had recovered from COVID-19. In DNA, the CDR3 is TGTGCCAGCGACAATCAGGCGGGTAATTCACCCCTCCACTTT. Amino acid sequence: CASDNQAGNSPLHF.